Reported below is one TCR beta chain. Its target is not known. This entry is derived from a study of tumor-infiltrating lymphocytes in localized non-small cell lung cancer. Across the study: The cohort mixed smokers and never-smokers, several histologies, and some post-neoadjuvant-chemotherapy samples.

CDR1 is GTSNPN, CDR2 SVGIG, per germline (reference sequence). The CDR3 contains 16 residues. V was pared by 0 bases and J by 7 bases, with 18 bases between. TCRdb keeps only in-frame clones here, not all; method: immunoSEQ multiplex PCR. The sample contains around 8,900 clones, around 72% of which appear only once. Points from the study as a whole: No link was found between tumor T-cell fraction and recurrence-free survival. Available tissue quantity limited TCR sequencing to a patient subset.

The sequenced sample consisted of lung tumor tissue. The chain recombines TRBV30 with TRBJ1-4, with D possibly matching TRBD1 (5 bases). The sequence came from a human donor with non-small cell lung cancer. For the CDR3, the DNA is TGTGCCTGGAGTGTTGGAGGGGCTGCCGGTATTGAAAAACTGTTTTTT. Amino acids: CAWSVGGAAGIEKLFF.